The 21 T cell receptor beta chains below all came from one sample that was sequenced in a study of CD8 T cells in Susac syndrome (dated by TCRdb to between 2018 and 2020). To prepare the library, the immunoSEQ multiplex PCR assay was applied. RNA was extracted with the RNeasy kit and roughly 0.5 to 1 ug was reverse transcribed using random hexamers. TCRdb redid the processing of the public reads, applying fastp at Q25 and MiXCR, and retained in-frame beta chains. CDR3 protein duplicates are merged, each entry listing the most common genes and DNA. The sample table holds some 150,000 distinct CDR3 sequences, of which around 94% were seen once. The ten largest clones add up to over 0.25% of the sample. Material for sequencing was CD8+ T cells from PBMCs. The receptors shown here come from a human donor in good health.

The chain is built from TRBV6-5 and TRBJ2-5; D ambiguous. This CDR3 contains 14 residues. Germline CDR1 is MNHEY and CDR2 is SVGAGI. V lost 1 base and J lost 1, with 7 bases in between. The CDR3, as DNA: TGTGCCAGCAGTTACTACAGCAGCCAAGAGACCCAGTACTTC. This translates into CASSYYSSQETQYF.

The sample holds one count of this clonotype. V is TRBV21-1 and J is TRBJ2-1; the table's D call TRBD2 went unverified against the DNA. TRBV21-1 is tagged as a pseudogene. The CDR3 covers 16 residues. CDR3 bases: TGTGCCAGCAGCAAAGAAGCGGGAGGGCCGGGGAATGAGCAGTTCTTC. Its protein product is CASSKEAGGPGNEQFF.

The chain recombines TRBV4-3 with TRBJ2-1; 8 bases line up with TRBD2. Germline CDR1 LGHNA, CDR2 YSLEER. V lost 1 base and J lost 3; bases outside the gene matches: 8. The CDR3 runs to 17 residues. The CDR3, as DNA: TGCGCCAGCAGCCAAGGTTCGGGCGGGAGGAGCTACAATGAGCAGTTCTTC. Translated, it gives CASSQGSGGRSYNEQFF.

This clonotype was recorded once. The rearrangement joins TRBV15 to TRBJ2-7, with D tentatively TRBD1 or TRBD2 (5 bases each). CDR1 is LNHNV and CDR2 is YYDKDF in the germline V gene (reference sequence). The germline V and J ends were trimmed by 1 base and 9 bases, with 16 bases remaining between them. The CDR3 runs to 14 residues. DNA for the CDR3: TGTGCCACCAGCAGAGTGCCCCTACCGGGGCGGCAGTACTTC. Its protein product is CATSRVPLPGRQYF.

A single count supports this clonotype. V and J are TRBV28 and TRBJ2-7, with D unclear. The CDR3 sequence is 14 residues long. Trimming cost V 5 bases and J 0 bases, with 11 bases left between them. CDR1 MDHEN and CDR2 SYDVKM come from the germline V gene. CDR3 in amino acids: CASSLAVSSYEQYF. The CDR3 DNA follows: TGTGCCAGCAGTCTCGCGGTTAGCTCCTACGAGCAGTACTTC.

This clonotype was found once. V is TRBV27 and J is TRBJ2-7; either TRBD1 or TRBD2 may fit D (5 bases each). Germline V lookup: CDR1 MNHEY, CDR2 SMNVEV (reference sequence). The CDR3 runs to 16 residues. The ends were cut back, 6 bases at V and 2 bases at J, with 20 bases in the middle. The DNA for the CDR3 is TGTGCCAGCAGCTTAGTCGCGGACCCGGGACCCTACGAGCAGTACTTC. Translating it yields CASSLVADPGPYEQYF.

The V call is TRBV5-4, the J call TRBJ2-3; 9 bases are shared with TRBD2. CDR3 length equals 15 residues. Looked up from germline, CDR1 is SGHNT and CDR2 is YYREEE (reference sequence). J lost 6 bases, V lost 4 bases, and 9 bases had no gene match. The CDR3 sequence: CASSVLAGPTDTQYF. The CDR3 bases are TGTGCCAGCAGCGTCCTAGCGGGACCTACCGATACGCAGTATTTT.

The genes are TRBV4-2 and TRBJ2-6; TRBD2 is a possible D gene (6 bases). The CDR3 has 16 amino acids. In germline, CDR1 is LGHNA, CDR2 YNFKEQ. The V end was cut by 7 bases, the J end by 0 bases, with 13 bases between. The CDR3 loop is CASKEGGTSGANVLTF. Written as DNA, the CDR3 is TGTGCCAGCAAAGAAGGCGGGACCTCTGGGGCCAACGTCCTGACTTTC.

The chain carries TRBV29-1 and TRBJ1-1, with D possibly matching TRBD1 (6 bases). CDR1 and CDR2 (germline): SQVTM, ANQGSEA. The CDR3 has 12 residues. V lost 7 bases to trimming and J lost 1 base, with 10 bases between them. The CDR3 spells CSAGGGNTEAFF. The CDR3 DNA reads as TGCAGCGCTGGGGGCGGGAACACTGAAGCTTTCTTT.

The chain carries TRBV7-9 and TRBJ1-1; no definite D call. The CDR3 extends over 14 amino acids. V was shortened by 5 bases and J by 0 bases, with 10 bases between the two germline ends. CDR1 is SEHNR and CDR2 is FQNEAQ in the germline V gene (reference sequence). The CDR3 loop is CASSGPVMNTEAFF. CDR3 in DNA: TGTGCCAGCAGCGGGCCGGTGATGAACACTGAAGCTTTCTTT.

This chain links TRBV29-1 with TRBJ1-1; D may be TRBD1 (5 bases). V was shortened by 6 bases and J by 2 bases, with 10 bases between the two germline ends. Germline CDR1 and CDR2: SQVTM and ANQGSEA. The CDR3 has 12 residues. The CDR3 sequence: CSVIRENTEAFF. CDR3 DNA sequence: TGCAGCGTAATCAGGGAAAACACTGAAGCTTTCTTT.

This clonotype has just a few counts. The CDR3: CASTSNVLNEQFF. The CDR3, as DNA: TGTGCCAGCACCTCGAACGTACTCAATGAGCAGTTCTTC. The V call is TRBV27, the J call TRBJ2-1; no reliable D call. The CDR3 contains 13 residues. Looked up from germline, CDR1 is MNHEY and CDR2 is SMNVEV (reference sequence). Trimming shortened V by 7 bases and J by 6 bases, and 13 bases separated the two germline ends.

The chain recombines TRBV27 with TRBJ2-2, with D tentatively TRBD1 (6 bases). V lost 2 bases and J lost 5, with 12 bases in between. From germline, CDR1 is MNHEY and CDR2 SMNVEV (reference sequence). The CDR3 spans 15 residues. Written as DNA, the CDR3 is TGTGCCAGCAGTTTAACAGGGTGGGGGACCGGGGAGCTGTTTTTT. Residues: CASSLTGWGTGELFF.

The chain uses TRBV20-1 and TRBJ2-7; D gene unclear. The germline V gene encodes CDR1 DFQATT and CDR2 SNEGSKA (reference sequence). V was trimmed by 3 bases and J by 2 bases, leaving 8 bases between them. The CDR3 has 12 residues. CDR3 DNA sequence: TGCAGTGCTAGGGACGCGACCTACGAGCAGTACTTC. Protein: CSARDATYEQYF.

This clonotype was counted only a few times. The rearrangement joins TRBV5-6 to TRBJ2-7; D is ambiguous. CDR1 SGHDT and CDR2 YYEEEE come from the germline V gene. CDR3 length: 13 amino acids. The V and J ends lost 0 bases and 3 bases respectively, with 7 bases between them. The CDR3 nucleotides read TGTGCCAGCAGCTTGGTAGGGTTCTACGAGCAGTACTTC. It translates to CASSLVGFYEQYF. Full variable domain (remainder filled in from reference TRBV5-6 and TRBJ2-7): DAGVTQSPTHLIKTRGQQVTLRCSPKSGHDTVSWYQQALGQGPQFIFQYYEEEERQRGNFPDRFSGHQFPNYSSELNVNALLLGDSALYLCASSLVGFYEQYFGPGTRLTVT.

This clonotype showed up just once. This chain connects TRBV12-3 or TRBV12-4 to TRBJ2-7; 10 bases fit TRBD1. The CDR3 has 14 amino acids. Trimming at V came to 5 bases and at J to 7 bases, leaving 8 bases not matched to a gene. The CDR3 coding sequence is TGTGCCAGCAGTACCGGGACAGGGGTGAAAGAGCAGTACTTC. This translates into CASSTGTGVKEQYF.

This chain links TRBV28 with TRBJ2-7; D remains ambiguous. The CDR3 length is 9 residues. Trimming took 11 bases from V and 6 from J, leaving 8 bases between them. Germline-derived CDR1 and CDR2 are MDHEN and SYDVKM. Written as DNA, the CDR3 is TGTGCCGCCGGTAGCGAGCAGTACTTC. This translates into CAAGSEQYF.

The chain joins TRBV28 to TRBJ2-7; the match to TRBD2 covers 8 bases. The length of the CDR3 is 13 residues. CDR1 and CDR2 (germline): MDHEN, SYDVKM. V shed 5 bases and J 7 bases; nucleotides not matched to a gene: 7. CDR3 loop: CASSQRGPDEQYF. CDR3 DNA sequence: TGTGCCAGCAGTCAGCGGGGGCCTGATGAGCAGTACTTC.

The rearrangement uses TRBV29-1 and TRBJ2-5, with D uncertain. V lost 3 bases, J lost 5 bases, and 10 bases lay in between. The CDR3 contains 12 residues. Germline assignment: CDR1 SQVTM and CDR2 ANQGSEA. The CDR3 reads CSVEEFRETQYF. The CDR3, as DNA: TGCAGCGTTGAGGAGTTTAGGGAGACCCAGTACTTC.

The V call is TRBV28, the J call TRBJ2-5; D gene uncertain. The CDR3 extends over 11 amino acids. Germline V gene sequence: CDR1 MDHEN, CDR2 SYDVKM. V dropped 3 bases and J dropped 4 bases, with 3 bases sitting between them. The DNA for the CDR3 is TGTGCCAGCAGTTTGGCAGAGACCCAGTACTTC. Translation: CASSLAETQYF.

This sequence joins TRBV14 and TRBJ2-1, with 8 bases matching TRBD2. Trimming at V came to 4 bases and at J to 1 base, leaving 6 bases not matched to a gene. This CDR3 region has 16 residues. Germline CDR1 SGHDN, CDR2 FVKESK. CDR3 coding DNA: TGTGCCAGCAGCCCCACGACTAGCGCGTCCTACAATGAGCAGTTCTTC. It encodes CASSPTTSASYNEQFF. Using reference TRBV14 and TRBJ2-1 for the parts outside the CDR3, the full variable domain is EAGVTQFPSHSVIEKGQTVTLRCDPISGHDNLYWYRRVMGKEIKFLLHFVKESKQDESGMPNNRFLAERTGGTYSTLKVQPAELEDSGVYFCASSPTTSASYNEQFFGPGTRLTVL.